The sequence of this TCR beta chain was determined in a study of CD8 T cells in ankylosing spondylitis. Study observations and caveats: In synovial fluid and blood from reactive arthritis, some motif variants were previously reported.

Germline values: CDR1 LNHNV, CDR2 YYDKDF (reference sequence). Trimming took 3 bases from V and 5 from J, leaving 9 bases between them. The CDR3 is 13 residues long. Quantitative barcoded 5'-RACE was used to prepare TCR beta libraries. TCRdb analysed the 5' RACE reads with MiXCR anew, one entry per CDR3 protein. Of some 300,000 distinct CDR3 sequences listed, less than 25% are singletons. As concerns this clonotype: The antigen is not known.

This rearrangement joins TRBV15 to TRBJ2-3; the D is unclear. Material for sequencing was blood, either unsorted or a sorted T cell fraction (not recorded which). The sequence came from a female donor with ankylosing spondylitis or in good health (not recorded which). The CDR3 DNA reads TGTGCCACCAGCAGGGACCCTAGAGATACGCAGTATTTT. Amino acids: CATSRDPRDTQYF.